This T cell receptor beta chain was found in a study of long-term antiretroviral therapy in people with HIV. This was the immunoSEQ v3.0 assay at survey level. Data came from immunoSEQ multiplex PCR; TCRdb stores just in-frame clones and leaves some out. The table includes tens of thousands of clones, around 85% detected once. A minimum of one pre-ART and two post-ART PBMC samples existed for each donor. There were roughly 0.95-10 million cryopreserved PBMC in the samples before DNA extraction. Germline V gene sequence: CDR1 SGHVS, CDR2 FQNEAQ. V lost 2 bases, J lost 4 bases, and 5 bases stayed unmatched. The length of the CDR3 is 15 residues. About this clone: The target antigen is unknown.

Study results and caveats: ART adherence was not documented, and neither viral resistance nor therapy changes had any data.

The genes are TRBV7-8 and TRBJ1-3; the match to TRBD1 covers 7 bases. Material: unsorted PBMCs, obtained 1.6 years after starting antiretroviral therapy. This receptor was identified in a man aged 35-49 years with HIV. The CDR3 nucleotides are TGTGCCAGCAGCTTATTACAGGGGAAGGGAAACACCATATATTTT. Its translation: CASSLLQGKGNTIYF.